This T cell receptor (beta chain) was identified during a study of T cell changes during pregnancy in multiple sclerosis. Using immunoSEQ multiplex PCR, the repertoire was profiled, and TCRdb retains in-frame clones only, with some absent. The sample includes roughly 100,000 clones, approximately 92% of them seen just once. Germline CDR1 and CDR2: SGHNT and YYREEE (reference sequence). The V end lost 1 base, the J end lost 7 bases, and 14 bases lay between the germline ends. This CDR3 spans 15 amino acids. The genes are TRBV5-4 and TRBJ2-2; TRBD2 might be the D (5 bases). The origin of this receptor is a female donor with multiple sclerosis, enrolled in a pregnancy study. This sample comprised peripheral blood, obtained in the second trimester of pregnancy. CDR3 nucleotide sequence: TGTGCCAGCAGCTTGCTTGGAGGCTTCAGCGGGGAGCTGTTTTTT. Translation gives CASSLLGGFSGELFF.